This T cell receptor (beta chain) appears in the sequencing data of a study of T cell repertoires in cytomegalovirus infection. Study-level background: The study used recently identified HLA-C-restricted and well-studied HLA-B-restricted CMV epitopes. Evidence of both CMV infection and a matching HLA type came from public TCR beta signatures. Study-wide findings and caveats: Summed public TCR beta family frequency identified CMV carriers bearing the relevant HLA. In two of eight donors, the top clonotype was HLA-C-restricted CMV-specific.

Unmatched junction bases numbered 4, after V lost 3 bases and J lost 2 bases. Germline V gene lookup returns CDR1 SEHNR and CDR2 FQNEAQ (reference sequence). The CDR3 has 14 amino acids. This clonotype was found a few times. What it binds is not known. TCRdb itself ran the reads through MiXCR, one entry per CDR3 protein. This sample has 450,000 to 600,000 distinct CDR3 sequences, with more than 40% found just once. The J gene is TRBJ2-7, the V gene TRBV7-9; 7 positions match TRBD1. The clonotype originates from a human donor in good health (CMV status not recorded). Some clones in this sample may be carry-over from other donors' samples. The sample consisted of cultured PBMCs, taken from culture after CMV antigen stimulation. The CDR3 bases are TGTGCCAGCAGCTTCCGGGACAGAGCCTACGAGCAGTACTTC. This encodes CASSFRDRAYEQYF.